This TCR beta chain stems from a study of beta chain features in type 1 diabetes (dated by TCRdb to between 2018 and 2020). At the level of the whole study: Mean age, gender distribution, total cell number and subset yield were not different between patients and healthy donors. In the study, recently diagnosed type 1 diabetes patients and matched healthy donors were compared on the TCRB repertoires of their sorted circulating CD4+ T cell subsets. Across all samples, approximately 100 million sorted cells were examined, and cell number per subset correlated strongly with RNA yield. Naive and central memory subsets were obtained from all 28 donors, but regulatory and stem cell-like memory subsets were isolated from only 8 patients and roughly eight healthy donors. Overall results and qualifications from the work: A moderate but significant shortening of TCRB CDR3 length was observed in type 1 diabetes patients in all four CD4+ subsets. Only small numbers of individuals were included in the HLA sub-analyses, which left unresolved whether HLA type had any influence on TCRB rearrangement. Because cDNA was sequenced instead of genomic DNA, activated cells with high expression could be over-represented, although the groups did not differ in activation or CD3 levels. Naive, central memory and regulatory TCRB repertoires appeared to be more similar among patients than among healthy donors. Shorter templates might have been favored by PCR, but patient and control samples were amplified and corrected together, so both groups would have been affected equally by any skew. Patients with type 1 diabetes made fewer insertions and deleted more nucleotides at VDJ recombination sites, implying thymic rearrangement abnormalities.

The High Capacity cDNA Reverse Transcription Kit was used to reverse transcribe all of the isolated RNA, meaning that expressed TCRB transcripts were what got sequenced. Deep immunoSEQ sequencing was performed on naive, central memory and regulatory T cell samples, with an average of about 3.6 million total reads per sample. Sorted cells were lysed in RLT buffer and RNA was extracted with DNase-treated RNeasy Micro or Mini kits, depending on cell number. Each cell subset was processed on its own to prevent cross-contamination, while patient and healthy donor samples were processed together. The immunoSEQ multiplex PCR was used to amplify TCRB sequences from cDNA, yielding 87-bp fragments that span the CDR3 region. The amplicons were sequenced using the Illumina HiSeq platform. As for how the authors treated the data: PCR bias was computationally corrected using synthetic template baselines, reads within Hamming distance 2 were collapsed, and singletons that could not be merged were discarded. Reads were aligned against IMGT to assign V, D and J genes, CDR3 length and insertions or deletions at six rearrangement sites. Within each subset, clonotype counts were normalized to the number of sorted cells before true diversity and Gini coefficients were calculated with the tcR R package. Repertoire sharing was quantified using the overlap coefficient calculated on TCRB nucleotide sequences. Out-of-frame TCRB sequences from naive cells were analyzed as a proxy for the pre-selection repertoire. As stored in TCRdb, this immuneACCESS dataset retains in-frame rearrangements with V and J assigned. A fraction of the clones does not appear; measured against another copy, unresolved V genes explain less than half of the discrepancy, and the remainder lacks a known reason. That table is the source of V, J and clone size, and D and trimming were worked out from the DNA. Across this sample there are hundreds of thousands of clones, with 15% seen only once. The top ten hold approximately 0.015% of the sample.

A single peripheral blood draw of about 116 mL on average was collected from each donor into heparinised tubes. Naive, central memory, regulatory and stem cell-like memory CD4+ T cells were sorted on a BD FACSAria II using a panel including CD45RO, CCR7, CD25, CD127, CD95 and CD27. All sorted populations exceeded 98% purity. Right away, PBMCs were isolated by Lymphoprep density gradient centrifugation and were stained directly, with no culture step. Samples were stained and sorted in pairs, with one healthy donor and one patient per experiment, so that batch effects were minimized. The CDR3 goes from the cysteine to the phenylalanine over 17 residues. Kept here is only the CDR3 DNA, which spans 51 bases and is read in frame from base 1. As to this clone: Its antigen has not been determined. One base away there is no much larger clone; base qualities are not given.

This clonotype was sampled from a young man with type 1 diabetes. Recombination connected TRBV21-1 to TRBJ2-7; the D segment call TRBD2 is taken from the table without a DNA check. TRBV21-1 is a pseudogene segment. Material for sequencing was naive CD4+ T cells from blood. The sample's cell subset or site label, decoded: true naive CD4+ T cells. The DNA sequence is as follows: TGTGCCAGCAGCCCTCACCCGTGGCGGGGGAGCTCCTACGAGCAGTACTTC. Translation gives CASSPHPWRGSSYEQYF.